This is a list of T cell receptor beta chains from one sample in a study of regulatory T cells in long-lasting Graves disease. TCRdb fed the multiplex PCR reads into MiXCR, producing one record per CDR3 protein. The profile shows hundreds of thousands of distinct CDR3 sequences, approximately 16% of them singletons. These data also formed part of another study, on T cells in Graves' hyperthyroidism and ophthalmopathy.

This material consisted of peripheral blood mononuclear cells (PBMCs), taken at new diagnosis, from a patient treated with antithyroid drugs. The receptors were sampled from a woman aged 35 to 59 with Graves disease. Both conserved end residues are part of each CDR3. The order of the fields is D gene, clone size, V gene, J gene, CDR3 DNA, CDR3 protein. The D gene is left open where the match is weak. Expanded clones get a size class; other rows say once, few or many, or leave the size out.

D: .
size: many
V: TRBV19
J: TRBJ1-1
DNA: TGTGCCAGTAGTATAGAAGGGAGAAACGAAGCTTTCTTT
CDR3: CASSIEGRNEAFF

D: .
size: many
V: TRBV2
J: TRBJ1-2
DNA: TGTGCCAGCAGTGAGGGTTTTTCGCGGTATGGCTACACCTTC
CDR3: CASSEGFSRYGYTF

D: .
size: few
V: TRBV7-9
J: TRBJ1-1
DNA: TGTGCCAGCAGCTTAGACCCGGTATCCTATGAAGCTTTCTTT
CDR3: CASSLDPVSYEAFF

D: TRBD1
size: many
V: TRBV6-5
J: TRBJ1-1
DNA: TGTGCCAGCAGTTACTCTAGGACAGGAGGAGGGGACACTGAAGCTTTCTTT
CDR3: CASSYSRTGGGDTEAFF

D: TRBD1
size: .
V: TRBV20-1
J: TRBJ1-2
DNA: TGCAGTGGGACAGGGAACGGCTACTATGGCTACACCTTC
CDR3: CSGTGNGYYGYTF

D: TRBD2
size: few
V: TRBV29-1
J: TRBJ2-5
DNA: TGCAGCGTACCCGGGGGGAGAGAGACCCAGTACTTC
CDR3: CSVPGGRETQYF

D: TRBD1
size: many
V: TRBV10-3
J: TRBJ1-1
DNA: TGTGCCACAGGCGGACAGGTTGAAACTGAAGCTTTCTTT
CDR3: CATGGQVETEAFF

D: TRBD1
size: many
V: TRBV6-5
J: TRBJ1-2
DNA: TGTGCCAGCAGTACTCGGGACAGGGGGGATCCCTATGGCTACACCTTC
CDR3: CASSTRDRGDPYGYTF

D: .
size: .
V: TRBV11-2
J: TRBJ2-3
DNA: TGTGCCAGCAGCTTAGGGGCAGGACATAGCACAGATACGCAGTATTTT
CDR3: CASSLGAGHSTDTQYF

D: TRBD1
size: few
V: TRBV5-1
J: TRBJ1-4
DNA: TGCGCCAGCAGCTTGGTTCCAGGGGGGCAAGAAAAACTGTTTTTT
CDR3: CASSLVPGGQEKLFF

D: .
size: many
V: TRBV7-9
J: TRBJ1-1
DNA: TGTGCCAGCAGCTTGGAGACGAACACTGAAGCTTTCTTT
CDR3: CASSLETNTEAFF

D: .
size: .
V: TRBV27
J: TRBJ1-3
DNA: TGTGCCAGCAGTTTATCCGGGGTGGGAAGAAACACCATATATTTT
CDR3: CASSLSGVGRNTIYF

D: .
size: few
V: TRBV3-1
J: TRBJ1-2
DNA: TGTGCCAGCAGCCCCCATCGGGTCTATGGCTACACCTTC
CDR3: CASSPHRVYGYTF

D: TRBD1
size: many
V: TRBV19
J: TRBJ1-1
DNA: TGTGCCAGTAGTAAAACGAGACAGGGAACTGAAGCTTTCTTT
CDR3: CASSKTRQGTEAFF

D: .
size: .
V: TRBV10-3
J: TRBJ2-1
DNA: TGTGCCATCAGTGACCCCGACAGGCGGGAGCAGTTCTTC
CDR3: CAISDPDRREQFF

D: .
size: many
V: TRBV18
J: TRBJ1-1
DNA: TGTGCCAGCTCACCATCAGCGGGCGGGAACACTGAAGCTTTCTTT
CDR3: CASSPSAGGNTEAFF

D: .
size: .
V: TRBV10-3
J: TRBJ1-1
DNA: TGTGCCATCACCCGGAGCGGAGAGTACACTGAAGCTTTCTTT
CDR3: CAITRSGEYTEAFF

D: TRBD1
size: .
V: TRBV4-1
J: TRBJ1-4
DNA: TGCGCCAGCAGCCATCCGCCGGGACAGATTAATGAAAAACTGTTTTTT
CDR3: CASSHPPGQINEKLFF

D: TRBD1
size: .
V: TRBV4-1
J: TRBJ1-2
DNA: TGCGCCAGCAGCCAAGCCGATTACCGGGACAGAAACTATGGCTACACCTTC
CDR3: CASSQADYRDRNYGYTF

D: .
size: .
V: TRBV4-1
J: TRBJ1-3
DNA: TGCGCCAGCCGCTTGGGAGTCTCTGGAAACACCATATATTTT
CDR3: CASRLGVSGNTIYF

D: .
size: .
V: TRBV6-2/TRBV6-3
J: TRBJ2-2
DNA: TGTGCCAGCAGTTACGTCGGGTTTCTTACCGGGGAGCTGTTTTTT
CDR3: CASSYVGFLTGELFF

D: .
size: .
V: TRBV15
J: TRBJ1-2
DNA: TGTGCCACCAGCAGAGATAAAGGGCTAGTCGGCTACACCTTC
CDR3: CATSRDKGLVGYTF

D: TRBD2
size: many
V: TRBV5-1
J: TRBJ2-2
DNA: TGCGCCAGCAGCATCCGGACTAGCGGGGCCGGGGAGCTGTTTTTT
CDR3: CASSIRTSGAGELFF

D: .
size: many
V: TRBV3-1
J: TRBJ2-7
DNA: TGTGCCAGCAGCCAACTTGACAGCGGCTACGAGCAGTACTTC
CDR3: CASSQLDSGYEQYF

D: TRBD2
size: many
V: TRBV2
J: TRBJ2-7
DNA: TGTGCCAGCAGTGTGGGCGGCGGGGGGTACTACGAGCAGTACTTC
CDR3: CASSVGGGGYYEQYF

D: .
size: few
V: TRBV10-3
J: TRBJ1-2
DNA: TGTGCCATCACTGCTTTGGTAAACTATGGCTACACCTTC
CDR3: CAITALVNYGYTF

D: .
size: many
V: TRBV20-1
J: TRBJ1-1
DNA: TGCAGTGCTAGAGCTGCCTCTGCTGAAGCTTTCTTT
CDR3: CSARAASAEAFF